The 24 T cell receptor beta chains below were found in one sample sequenced in a study of T-cell reconstitution after alpha-beta-depleted transplantation in children. Using unique molecular identifiers, the investigators prepared the TCRbeta library. MiXCR, applied by TCRdb to the PCR reads, yields one record per CDR3 protein. The sample consists of tens of thousands of distinct CDR3 sequences, nearly 9.5% of them appearing once. The sequenced sample was PBMCs, mostly from graft donor cells, obtained 60 days after TCRalphabeta/CD19-depleted stem cell transplant. The source is a male patient between 2 and 10 years old who had a stem cell transplant for chronic granulomatous disease, so the T cells may come from the graft donor.

Notes on this clonotype: A much larger clone lies one base from this, so it may be a read error. No conserved phenylalanine or tryptophan ends this CDR3, so it is likely a read error. CDR3 bases: TGCAGTGCCAGGGCCGCATATGAGCAGTACTTG. Encoded protein: CSARAAYEQYL. V is TRBV20-1 and J is TRBJ2-7; possible D gene TRBD1, 5 bases. CDR3 length equals 11 residues. Between the trimmed V and J ends, which lost 6 bases and 7 bases, there was a span of 13 bases. Per the germline V gene, CDR1 is DFQATT and CDR2 is SNEGSKA (reference sequence).

Many counts were recorded for this clonotype. The genes are TRBV25-1 and TRBJ2-1; D is ambiguous. The length of the CDR3 is 14 residues. In germline, CDR1 is MGHDK, CDR2 SYGVNS. The ends were cut back, 1 base at V and 8 bases at J, with 12 bases in the middle. CDR3 DNA: TGTGCCAGCAGTGAATTGGGTAGTTTGGATGAGCAGTTCTTC. It specifies CASSELGSLDEQFF.

This clonotype turned up a few times. V gene TRBV7-2 combines with J gene TRBJ2-7, with 9 bases lining up with TRBD1. Per germline, CDR1 SGHTA and CDR2 FQGNSA. This CDR3 is 14 amino acids long. J was trimmed by 2 bases and V by 4 bases; bases with no gene match: 3. The DNA of the CDR3 is TGTGCCAGCAGCTCCCGGACAGGGGCCTACGAGCAGTACTTC. Its protein is CASSSRTGAYEQYF.

This clonotype occurred many times. The J gene is TRBJ2-7, the V gene TRBV11-2; 8 bases map to TRBD2. Trimming cost V 0 bases and J 0 bases; bases outside gene matches: 7. Germline V gene data show CDR1 as SGHAT and CDR2 as FQNNGV. The CDR3 contains 17 residues. The chain's CDR3 is CASSLDLLAGSSYEQYF. DNA of the CDR3: TGTGCCAGCAGCTTAGATTTGTTAGCGGGGAGCTCCTACGAGCAGTACTTC.

This rearrangement joins TRBV5-6 to TRBJ1-1; TRBD1 matches 10 bases. Germline trimming cut 0 bases from V and 3 bases from J; bases unmatched to any gene: 5. There are 16 residues in the CDR3. Germline values: CDR1 SGHDT, CDR2 YYEEEE. CDR3 loop: CASSLDDRGRDTEAFF. CDR3 nucleotide sequence: TGTGCCAGCAGCTTGGACGACAGGGGGCGAGACACTGAAGCTTTCTTT.

This clonotype was observed many times. The chain has TRBV12-3 or TRBV12-4 and TRBJ1-6; D is unresolved. This CDR3 has 12 residues. V was shortened by 5 bases and J by 10 bases, with 9 bases between the two germline ends. The CDR3 protein is CASSREASPLHF. As DNA, the CDR3 is TGTGCCAGCAGTCGTGAGGCGTCACCCCTCCACTTT.

This clonotype has ten or more counts. V usage is TRBV27 and J usage is TRBJ1-5; D call uncertain. The CDR3 length is 14 residues. V was shortened by 2 bases and J by 1 base, with 6 bases between the two germline ends. Germline CDR1 reads MNHEY; CDR2 reads SMNVEV (reference sequence). The CDR3: CASSLRSSNQPQHF. CDR3 nucleotide sequence: TGTGCCAGCAGTTTAAGGTCGAGCAATCAGCCCCAGCATTTT.

This clonotype was counted many times. CDR3 loop: CASSQSLLAGAYNEQFF. CDR3 sequence (DNA): TGTGCCAGCAGCCAATCCTTACTAGCGGGGGCCTACAATGAGCAGTTCTTC. The genes are TRBV12-3 or TRBV12-4 and TRBJ2-1, with 11 bases fitting TRBD2. Unmatched junction bases numbered 9, after V lost 6 bases and J lost 2 bases. The CDR3 runs to 17 residues.

Ten or more counts support this clonotype. The chain links TRBV28 to TRBJ2-1, with D unclear. Trimming stripped 3 bases from V and 1 base from J, with 7 bases between. The CDR3 length is 14 residues. CDR1 is MDHEN, CDR2 SYDVKM, per germline. The CDR3 is CASSFRSSYNEQFF. CDR3 coding DNA: TGTGCCAGCAGTTTTCGCAGTTCCTACAATGAGCAGTTCTTC.

The chain has TRBV29-1 and TRBJ1-1; D remains ambiguous. Germline V lookup: CDR1 SQVTM, CDR2 ANQGSEA. Trimming removed 7 bases at V and 0 bases at J, with 9 bases between. The CDR3 contains 12 residues. This CDR3 reads CSAKTLNTEAFF. Written as DNA, the CDR3 is TGCAGCGCTAAAACACTGAACACTGAAGCTTTCTTT. The whole variable domain, remainder taken from reference TRBV29-1 and TRBJ1-1, is SAVISQKPSRDICQRGTSLTIQCQVDSQVTMMFWYRQQPGQSLTLIATANQGSEATYESGFVIDKFPISRPNLTFSTLTVSNMSPEDSSIYLCSAKTLNTEAFFGQGTRLTVV.

There are many counts of this clonotype. The chain's CDR3 is CASSILSGQGLNNEQFF. CDR3 nucleotide sequence: TGTGCCAGCAGTATCCTCAGTGGACAGGGCCTCAACAATGAGCAGTTCTTC. V usage is TRBV6-5 and J usage is TRBJ2-1, with 8 bases matching TRBD1. CDR1 is MNHEY, CDR2 SVGAGI, per germline. V shed 5 bases, J shed 5 bases, and the junction held 14 bases outside the gene matches. The CDR3 is 17 amino acids.

This clonotype was observed at least ten times. The chain uses TRBV9 and TRBJ1-3; D gene unclear. There are 14 residues in the CDR3. The V gene's germline CDR1 is SGDLS and CDR2 YYNGEE. V lost 0 bases and J 0 bases, leaving 4 bases between the germline ends. The CDR3 loop reads CASSVEHSGNTIYF. DNA of the CDR3: TGTGCCAGCAGCGTAGAACACTCTGGAAACACCATATATTTT.

This clonotype occurred many times. The J gene is TRBJ2-3, the V gene TRBV5-7, with 12 positions matching TRBD2. TRBV5-7 is labeled an ORF, and its function is uncertain. V lost 3 bases to trimming and J lost 1 base; unmatched junction nucleotides: 6. The CDR3 extends over 17 amino acids. In DNA, the CDR3 is TGTGCCAGCAGCTACAGGACTAGCGGGATTCGCACAGATACGCAGTATTTT. Its protein is CASSYRTSGIRTDTQYF.

The chain recombines TRBV5-8 with TRBJ2-6, with a tentative D call TRBD1 (5 bases). Trimming left V 2 bases short and J 2 bases short, with 11 bases between. Germline CDR1 and CDR2: SGHTS and YDEGEE. CDR3 length: 16 residues. CDR3: CASSFGARAGANVLTF. CDR3 coding DNA: TGTGCCAGCAGCTTTGGGGCCAGGGCTGGGGCCAACGTCCTGACTTTC.

This clonotype showed up just a few times. This sequence joins TRBV18 and TRBJ1-1, with 7 positions matching TRBD1. The CDR3 loop spans 14 amino acids. V shed 6 bases and J 1 base; nucleotides not matched to a gene: 5. Germline-derived CDR1 and CDR2 are KGHSH and LQKENI. CDR3 sequence: CASSIRDRNTEAFF. The CDR3 region has the DNA TGTGCCAGCTCCATCAGGGACAGGAACACTGAAGCTTTCTTT.

The CDR3 protein is CASSFGESNIQYF. In nucleotides, the CDR3 is TGTGCCAGCAGTTTTGGAGAATCCAACATTCAGTACTTC. The chain couples TRBV6-6 to TRBJ2-4; D is uncertain. Trimming shortened V by 4 bases and J by 7 bases, and 11 bases separated the two germline ends. Germline CDR1 reads MNHNY; CDR2 reads SVGAGI (reference sequence). The CDR3 is 13 amino acids.

This clonotype was recorded at least ten times. This chain connects TRBV29-1 to TRBJ2-2, with 7 bases identical to TRBD1. This CDR3 comprises 13 residues. CDR1 and CDR2 (germline): SQVTM, ANQGSEA. Trimming cost V 5 bases and J 4 bases; bases outside gene matches: 4. The CDR3 coding sequence is TGCAGCGTTACCGGGACAGCCACCGGGGAGCTGTTTTTT. This encodes CSVTGTATGELFF.

This clonotype was detected many times. The chain carries TRBV28 and TRBJ1-2, with D possibly matching TRBD1 (6 bases). The CDR3 covers 14 residues. V lost 3 bases, J lost 5 bases, and 13 bases lay in between. Germline V gene lookup returns CDR1 MDHEN and CDR2 SYDVKM. The DNA for the CDR3 is TGTGCCAGCAGTTTCGGACAGAACACATATGGCTACACCTTC. Translating gives CASSFGQNTYGYTF.

This chain joins TRBV25-1 and TRBJ2-3, with D tentatively TRBD2 (5 bases). Germline-derived CDR1 and CDR2 are MGHDK and SYGVNS. The V end lost 6 bases, the J end lost 0 bases, and 13 bases lay between the germline ends. This CDR3 spans 15 amino acids. The DNA for the CDR3 is TGTGCCAGCAGCCCCTTGAGGGATAGCACAGATACGCAGTATTTT. Translating it yields CASSPLRDSTDTQYF.

This clonotype was seen a few times. The CDR3 DNA reads as TGTGCCAGCAGCGGACTAGGGGTATCGGATGAGCAGTTCTTC. Translation gives CASSGLGVSDEQFF. The chain recombines TRBV2 with TRBJ2-1; 7 bases match TRBD2. Germline V gives CDR1 SNHLY, CDR2 FYNNEI. The CDR3 runs 14 residues. The J segment lost 8 bases and the V segment lost 6 bases, leaving 10 bases of the junction unmatched.

This clonotype was recorded at least ten times. The rearrangement uses TRBV10-3 and TRBJ1-6, with D uncertain. The germline V gene has CDR1 ENHRY and CDR2 SYGVKD. The CDR3 runs to 12 residues. The V gene lost 8 bases and the J gene lost 8 bases, with 10 bases spanning the gap. The CDR3 spells CAIGGGYSPLHF. CDR3 DNA sequence: TGTGCCATCGGTGGAGGATATTCACCCCTCCACTTT.

In its sample, this clonotype was seen many times. V and J are TRBV9 and TRBJ2-2, with D perhaps matching TRBD2 (6 bases). The germline V gene encodes CDR1 SGDLS and CDR2 YYNGEE. Trimming shortened V by 4 bases and J by 3 bases, and 16 bases separated the two germline ends. The CDR3 is 16 amino acids. CDR3 DNA: TGTGCCAGCAGCCCCCGGAGGGGACGGGACACCGGGGAGCTGTTTTTT. Amino acids: CASSPRRGRDTGELFF.

In this sample, this clonotype turned up a few times. This chain joins TRBV10-2 and TRBJ1-6, with TRBD1 matching 8 bases. V shed 4 bases, J shed 4 bases, and the junction held 9 bases outside the gene matches. This CDR3 has 17 residues. Germline assignment: CDR1 WSHSY and CDR2 SAAADI. In DNA, the CDR3 is TGCGCCAGCAGTGTCGCGAGGACAGGGAGATATAATTCACCCCTCCACTTT. Protein product: CASSVARTGRYNSPLHF.

This clonotype has just a few counts. The gene calls are TRBV10-3 and TRBJ1-1; D uncertain. Germline V gene sequence: CDR1 ENHRY, CDR2 SYGVKD. This CDR3 region has 14 residues. V shed 0 bases and J shed 5 bases, with 10 bases lying between them. CDR3 amino acids: CAISESHLRTEAFF. The CDR3 coding sequence is TGTGCCATCAGTGAGTCCCATCTAAGGACTGAAGCTTTCTTT.